Listed here is a single T cell receptor (beta chain). Its antigen remains unidentified. This entry is derived from a study of cytomegalovirus exposure and HLA in healthy donors. Study-level results: The study labeled 150 to 200 TCR beta chains cytomegalovirus-associated.

The trim removed 3 bases at V and 4 bases at J, leaving 5 bases unmatched. Germline V gene lookup returns CDR1 SNHLY and CDR2 FYNNEI. This CDR3 comprises 14 residues. The PCR made use of 60 Vbeta and 13 Jbeta primers. Here immunoSEQ multiplex PCR was the method, and the copy in TCRdb shows in-frame clones only, minus some. Here the sample spans 300,000 or so clones, about 83% being singletons. The origin of this receptor is a woman aged 40 to 50 in good health and CMV-seropositive. The sample taken for sequencing was PBMCs. The chain couples TRBV2 to TRBJ2-5, with 7 bases matching TRBD2. CDR3 region: CASSDSAGAETQYF. The CDR3 DNA reads TGTGCCAGCAGTGACTCTGCGGGAGCAGAGACCCAGTACTTC.